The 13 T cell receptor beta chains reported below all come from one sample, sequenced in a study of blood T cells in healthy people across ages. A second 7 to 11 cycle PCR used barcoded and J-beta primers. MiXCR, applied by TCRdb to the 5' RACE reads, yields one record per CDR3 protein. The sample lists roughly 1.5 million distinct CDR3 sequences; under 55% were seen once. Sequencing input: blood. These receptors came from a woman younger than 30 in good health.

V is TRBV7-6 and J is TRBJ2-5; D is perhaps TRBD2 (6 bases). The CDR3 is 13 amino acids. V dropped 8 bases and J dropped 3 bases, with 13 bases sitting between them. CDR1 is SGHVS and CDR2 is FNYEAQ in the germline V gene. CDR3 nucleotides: TGTGCCAGCGGCTCAAGGACTAAAGAGACCCAGTACTTC. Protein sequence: CASGSRTKETQYF.

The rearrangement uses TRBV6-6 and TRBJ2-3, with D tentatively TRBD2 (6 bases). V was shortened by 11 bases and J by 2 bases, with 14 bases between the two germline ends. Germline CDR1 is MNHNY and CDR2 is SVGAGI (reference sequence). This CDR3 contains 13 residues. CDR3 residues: CAVCRGLTDTQYF. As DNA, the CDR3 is TGTGCCGTATGTAGGGGACTCACAGATACGCAGTATTTT.

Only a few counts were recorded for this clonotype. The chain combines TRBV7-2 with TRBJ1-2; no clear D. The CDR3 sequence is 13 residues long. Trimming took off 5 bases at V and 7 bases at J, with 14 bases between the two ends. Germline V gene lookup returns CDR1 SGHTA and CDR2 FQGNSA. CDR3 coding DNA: TGTGCCAGCAGCCCTCTGGGGTTTGCTGGCTACACCTTC. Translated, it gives CASSPLGFAGYTF.

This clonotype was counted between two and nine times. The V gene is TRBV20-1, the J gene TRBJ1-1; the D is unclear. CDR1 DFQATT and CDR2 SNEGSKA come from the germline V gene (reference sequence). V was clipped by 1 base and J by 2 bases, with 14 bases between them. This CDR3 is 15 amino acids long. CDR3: CSARAHLTRNTEAFF. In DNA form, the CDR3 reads TGCAGTGCTAGAGCCCACCTTACACGAAACACTGAAGCTTTCTTT.

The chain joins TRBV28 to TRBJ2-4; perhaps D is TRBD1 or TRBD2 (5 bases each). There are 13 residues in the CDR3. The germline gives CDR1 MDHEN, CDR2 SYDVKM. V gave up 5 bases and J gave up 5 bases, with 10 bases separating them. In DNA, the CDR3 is TGTGCCAGCAGTATCGGGACCGAAAACATTCAGTACTTC. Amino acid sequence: CASSIGTENIQYF.

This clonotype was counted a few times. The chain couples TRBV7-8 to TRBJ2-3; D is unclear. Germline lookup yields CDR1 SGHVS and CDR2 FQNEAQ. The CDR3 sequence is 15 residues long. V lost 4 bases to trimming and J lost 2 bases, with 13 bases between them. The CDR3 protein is CASSYRVLHTDTQYF. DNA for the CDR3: TGTGCCAGCAGCTACCGAGTACTCCACACAGATACGCAGTATTTT.

CDR3 amino acids: CASRHGLASYEQYF. CDR3 in DNA: TGTGCCAGCAGGCACGGACTGGCTTCCTACGAGCAGTACTTC. The gene calls are TRBV12-3 or TRBV12-4 and TRBJ2-7; TRBD2 is a possible D gene (5 bases). The CDR3 spans 14 residues. V was clipped by 6 bases and J by 1 base, with 13 bases between them.

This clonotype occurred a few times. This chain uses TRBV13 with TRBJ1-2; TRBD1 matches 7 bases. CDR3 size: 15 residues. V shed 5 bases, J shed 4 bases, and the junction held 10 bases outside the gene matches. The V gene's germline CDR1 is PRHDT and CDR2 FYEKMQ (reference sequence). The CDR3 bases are TGTGCCAGCAGCCCGACGACAGGGACTTCCTATGGCTACACCTTC. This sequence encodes CASSPTTGTSYGYTF.

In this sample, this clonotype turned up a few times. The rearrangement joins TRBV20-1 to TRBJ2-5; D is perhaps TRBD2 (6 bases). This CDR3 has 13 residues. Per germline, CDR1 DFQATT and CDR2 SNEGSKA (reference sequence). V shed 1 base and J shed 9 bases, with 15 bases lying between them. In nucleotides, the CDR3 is TGCAGTGCTAGAGGTGGCGGGATTCGGTCCCAGTACTTC. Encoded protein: CSARGGGIRSQYF.

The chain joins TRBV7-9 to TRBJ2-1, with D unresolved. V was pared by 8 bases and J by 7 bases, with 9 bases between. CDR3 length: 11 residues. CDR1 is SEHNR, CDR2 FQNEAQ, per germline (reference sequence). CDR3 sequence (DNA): TGTGCCAGCGAAAGAGAGAATGAGCAGTTCTTC. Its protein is CASERENEQFF.

This chain's CDR3 is CASSLWAGDRGYTF. As DNA, the CDR3 is TGTGCCAGCAGTTTATGGGCAGGGGACCGTGGCTACACCTTC. V gene TRBV12-3 or TRBV12-4 combines with J gene TRBJ1-2, with D perhaps matching TRBD1 (6 bases). The CDR3 length is 14 residues. V lost 2 bases and J lost 7, with 14 bases in between.

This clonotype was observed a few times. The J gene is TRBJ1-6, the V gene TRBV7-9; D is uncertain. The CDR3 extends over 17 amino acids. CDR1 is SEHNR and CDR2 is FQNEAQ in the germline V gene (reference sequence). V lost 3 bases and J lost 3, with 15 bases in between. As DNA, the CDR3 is TGTGCCAGCAGCTTCGGGTTGGGCGCGTACTATAATTCACCCCTCCACTTT. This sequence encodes CASSFGLGAYYNSPLHF.

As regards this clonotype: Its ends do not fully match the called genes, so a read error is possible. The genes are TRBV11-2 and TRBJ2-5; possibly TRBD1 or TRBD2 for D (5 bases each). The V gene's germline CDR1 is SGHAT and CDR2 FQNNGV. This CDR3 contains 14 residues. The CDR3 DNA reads TGTGCCAGCAGCGATACGGGGCTACAAGAGGCCCAGTACTTC. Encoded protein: CASSDTGLQEAQYF.